The 12 T cell receptor beta chains given below trace back to one sample, sequenced in a study of cytomegalovirus exposure and HLA in healthy donors. The PCR employed 60 Vbeta primers together with 13 Jbeta primers. The assay was immunoSEQ multiplex PCR, and TCRdb's table has in-frame clones only and misses some. The sample holds about 97,000 clones, about 81% seen once. The sequenced sample was PBMCs. Receptors were obtained from a man aged 35 to 55 in good health and CMV-seropositive.

The chain has TRBV29-1 and TRBJ1-1; D is possibly TRBD1 (6 bases). The CDR3 has 12 residues. Trimming shortened V by 8 bases and J by 1 base, and 11 bases separated the two germline ends. Germline V lookup: CDR1 SQVTM, CDR2 ANQGSEA. CDR3 amino acids: CSSATGNTEAFF. The CDR3 bases are TGCAGCAGTGCGACAGGGAACACTGAAGCTTTCTTT.

In this sample, this clone turned up a few times. The V and J genes are TRBV2 and TRBJ1-3, with no clear D. V was pared by 5 bases and J by 4 bases, with 6 bases between. The germline V gene encodes CDR1 SNHLY and CDR2 FYNNEI. This CDR3 spans 12 amino acids. CDR3 DNA sequence: TGTGCCAGCAGTTCTAGAGGAAACACCATATATTTT. It specifies CASSSRGNTIYF.

The V call is TRBV10-2, the J call TRBJ2-5; 7 nucleotides align to TRBD2. The CDR3 covers 11 residues. V lost 8 bases, J lost 5 bases, and 2 bases stayed unmatched. Per the germline V gene, CDR1 is WSHSY and CDR2 is SAAADI. The CDR3 DNA is TGCGCCAGCGGGGACTATGAGACCCAGTACTTC. As protein: CASGDYETQYF.

The chain uses TRBV6-6 and TRBJ2-7; 8 bases agree with TRBD2. The germline gives CDR1 MNHNY, CDR2 SVGAGI (reference sequence). The V segment lost 2 bases and the J segment 4 bases; nucleotides outside the gene matches: 1. The CDR3 is 13 residues long. As DNA, the CDR3 is TGTGCCAGCAGTTACCGGGAGGGTTACGAGCAGTACTTC. This sequence encodes CASSYREGYEQYF.

This clone appeared a few times. The chain links TRBV6-5 to TRBJ1-1; 9 nucleotides align to TRBD1. Germline CDR1 is MNHEY and CDR2 is SVGAGI. V was pared by 7 bases and J by 9 bases, with 12 bases of the junction left unmatched. The CDR3 has 14 residues. The CDR3 here is CASTPPDRGRQAFF. The CDR3 coding sequence is TGTGCCAGCACCCCCCCCGACAGGGGGAGACAAGCTTTCTTT.

The chain employs TRBV2 and TRBJ1-1, with TRBD1 matching 9 bases. The germline V gene encodes CDR1 SNHLY and CDR2 FYNNEI. With V trimmed by 7 bases and J by 0 bases, 6 bases remained unmatched. The CDR3 is 15 amino acids. CDR3 in amino acids: CASNRQGGLNTEAFF. Written as DNA, the CDR3 is TGTGCCAGCAACCGACAGGGGGGTTTGAACACTGAAGCTTTCTTT.

V and J are TRBV7-9 and TRBJ2-5; 10 bases are shared with TRBD1. Losses at the gene ends were 5 bases for V and 5 bases for J; bases not matched to a gene: 8. From germline, CDR1 is SEHNR and CDR2 FQNEAQ (reference sequence). The CDR3 is made up of 15 amino acids. DNA of the CDR3: TGTGCCAGCAGCCCCGGACAGGGGGTGCGGGAGACCCAGTACTTC. Encoded protein: CASSPGQGVRETQYF.

This chain uses TRBV10-3 with TRBJ1-2; the D is unclear. Trimming took 5 bases from V and 0 from J, leaving 10 bases between them. Germline V lookup: CDR1 ENHRY, CDR2 SYGVKD. The CDR3 contains 14 residues. The CDR3: CAISLSPTNYGYTF. The CDR3 bases are TGTGCCATCAGTCTTAGCCCTACTAACTATGGCTACACCTTC.

The V and J genes are TRBV29-1 and TRBJ2-1; TRBD2 matches 10 bases. Germline CDR1 SQVTM, CDR2 ANQGSEA. The CDR3 sequence is 13 residues long. The V and J ends lost 3 bases and 7 bases, in that order; junction bases with no gene match: 3. The CDR3 DNA sequence: TGCAGCGTTGATCCTAGCGGGAGTAATGAGCAGTTCTTC. It yields the protein CSVDPSGSNEQFF.

A single count supports this clone. The chain carries TRBV5-5 and TRBJ1-1; D is unresolved. The CDR3 is 12 amino acids. Germline V gene data show CDR1 as SGHKS and CDR2 as YYEKEE (reference sequence). Trimming left V 4 bases short and J 1 base short, with 5 bases between. The CDR3, as DNA: TGTGCCAGCAGCCCCGGGAACACTGAAGCTTTCTTT. It yields the protein CASSPGNTEAFF.

This clone was recorded only once. The chain couples TRBV5-5 to TRBJ2-3; 7 bases align to TRBD1. The germline V gene has CDR1 SGHKS and CDR2 YYEKEE (reference sequence). J lost 2 bases, V lost 4 bases, and 4 bases had no gene match. CDR3 size: 14 residues. The CDR3 bases are TGTGCCAGCAGCACGGGACAGATCACAGATACGCAGTATTTT. This gives the protein CASSTGQITDTQYF.

The chain joins TRBV25-1 to TRBJ2-1; TRBD2 is a possible D gene (5 bases). This CDR3 is 14 amino acids long. V gave up 4 bases and J gave up 0 bases, with 7 bases separating them. Germline values: CDR1 MGHDK, CDR2 SYGVNS. As DNA, the CDR3 is TGTGCCAGCAGTGGAGGGAGCTCCTACAATGAGCAGTTCTTC. Amino acids: CASSGGSSYNEQFF.